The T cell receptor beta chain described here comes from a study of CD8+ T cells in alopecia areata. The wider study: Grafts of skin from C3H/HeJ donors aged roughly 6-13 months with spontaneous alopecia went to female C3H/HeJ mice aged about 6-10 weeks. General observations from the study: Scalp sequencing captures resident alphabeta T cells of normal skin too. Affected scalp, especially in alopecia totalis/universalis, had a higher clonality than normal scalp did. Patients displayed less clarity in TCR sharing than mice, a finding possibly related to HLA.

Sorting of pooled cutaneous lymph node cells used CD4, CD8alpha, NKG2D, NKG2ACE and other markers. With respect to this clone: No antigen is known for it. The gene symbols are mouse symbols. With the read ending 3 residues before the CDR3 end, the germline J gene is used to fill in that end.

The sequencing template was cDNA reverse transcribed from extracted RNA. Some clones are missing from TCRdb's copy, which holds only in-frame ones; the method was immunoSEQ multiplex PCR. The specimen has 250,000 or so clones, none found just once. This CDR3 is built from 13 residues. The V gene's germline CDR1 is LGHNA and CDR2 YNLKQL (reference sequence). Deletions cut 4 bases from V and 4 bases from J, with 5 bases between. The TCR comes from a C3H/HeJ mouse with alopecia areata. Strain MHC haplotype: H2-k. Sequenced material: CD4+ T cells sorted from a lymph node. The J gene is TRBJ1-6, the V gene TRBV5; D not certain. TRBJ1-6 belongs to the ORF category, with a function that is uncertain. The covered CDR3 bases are TGTGCCAGCAGCCGCAGTTATAATTCGCCC. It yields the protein CASSRSYNSP. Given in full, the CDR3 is CASSRSYNSPLYF.